The 10 T cell receptor beta chains in this list originate from one sample, sequenced in a study of cytomegalovirus exposure and HLA in healthy donors. Primers: 60 Vbeta forward and 13 Jbeta reverse. Sequencing used immunoSEQ multiplex PCR; TCRdb keeps in-frame clones, though not all of them. The table includes approximately 180,000 clones, about 13% detected once. Sequenced sample: PBMCs. The receptor set was obtained from a man aged 50 to 59 in good health and CMV-seropositive.

The chain combines TRBV5-4 with TRBJ2-2; 7 nucleotides line up with TRBD2. This CDR3 has 16 residues. Germline trimming cut 4 bases from V and 7 bases from J; bases unmatched to any gene: 13. Looked up from germline, CDR1 is SGHNT and CDR2 is YYREEE (reference sequence). The CDR3 DNA reads as TGTGCCAGCAGCCCGACCGCGGGGGTCCGGGGCGGGGAGCTGTTTTTT. Its protein is CASSPTAGVRGGELFF.

To note about this clone: Other DNA variants within this sample encode the same CDR3. The chain uses TRBV18 and TRBJ1-5; D is unclear. Germline CDR1 KGHSH, CDR2 LQKENI. V lost 3 bases and J 4 bases, leaving 10 bases between the germline ends. This CDR3 comprises 14 residues. The CDR3 DNA follows: TGTGCCAGCTCACCCGGAGGAGGGAATCAGCCCCAGCATTTT. Its protein is CASSPGGGNQPQHF.

The table lists this clone with a few counts. The genes are TRBV18 and TRBJ1-3; D is unclear. The CDR3 length is 18 residues. Deletions cut 2 bases from V and 0 bases from J, with 17 bases between. Germline CDR1 KGHSH, CDR2 LQKENI. CDR3 sequence: CASSPFAGKLSSGNTIYF. The CDR3 DNA follows: TGTGCCAGCTCACCATTCGCAGGCAAGCTTAGCTCTGGAAACACCATATATTTT.

The CDR3 sequence: CASSPGTGRTYNEQFF. CDR3 coding DNA: TGTGCCAGCAGTCCCGGGACAGGGAGGACCTACAATGAGCAGTTCTTC. The chain couples TRBV5-4 to TRBJ2-1; 9 nucleotides agree with TRBD1. Germline lookup yields CDR1 SGHNT and CDR2 YYREEE (reference sequence). J gave up 2 bases and V 5 bases, and 8 bases lay outside the gene matches. CDR3 length equals 16 residues.

This clone has a handful of counts. The chain couples TRBV19 to TRBJ1-2; possibly TRBD1 for D (6 bases). The CDR3 consists of 15 residues. V was cut by 0 bases and J by 4 bases, with 12 bases left in between. The germline CDR1 and CDR2 sequences are LNHDA and SQIVND (reference sequence). The CDR3 coding sequence is TGTGCCAGTAGTATAGATCACGGCAGGGGCTATGGCTACACCTTC. Translated: CASSIDHGRGYGYTF.

The table lists this clone with a few counts. The CDR3 coding sequence is TGCGCCAGCAGCTTGGACGGGTACGAGCAGTACGTC. Amino acids: CASSLDGYEQYV. The gene calls are TRBV5-1 and TRBJ2-7; the D is unclear. The ends were cut back, 0 bases at V and 4 bases at J, with 5 bases in the middle. The CDR3 spans 12 residues. CDR1 is SGHRS, CDR2 YFSETQ, per germline.

A few counts support this clone. The chain joins TRBV6-6 to TRBJ1-1; no firm D call. This CDR3 is built from 15 residues. V was pared by 2 bases and J by 6 bases, with 16 bases between. Germline V gene lookup returns CDR1 MNHNY and CDR2 SVGAGI (reference sequence). The CDR3 DNA is TGTGCCAGCAGTTACGATCCGGGGTCTGGGGCTGAAGCTTTCTTT. This gives the protein CASSYDPGSGAEAFF.

Only a few counts were recorded for this clone. The chain combines TRBV27 with TRBJ1-5, with D tentatively TRBD1 (6 bases). V lost 5 bases and J 2 bases, leaving 19 bases between the germline ends. CDR1 and CDR2 (germline): MNHEY, SMNVEV (reference sequence). CDR3 size: 17 residues. CDR3 protein: CASSPWTVPRGNQPQHF. As DNA, the CDR3 is TGTGCCAGCAGTCCGTGGACAGTCCCGCGGGGCAATCAGCCCCAGCATTTT.

This clone was detected only a few times. J is TRBJ1-6 and V is TRBV4-1; perhaps TRBD1 as D (5 bases). Per germline, CDR1 MGHRA and CDR2 YSYEKL. The CDR3 totals 15 residues. Trimming removed 4 bases from V and 11 bases from J, with 18 bases in between. In nucleotides, the CDR3 is TGCGCCAGCAGCCCCGGCTCCGCAGGGAACCCACCCCTCCACTTT. This encodes CASSPGSAGNPPLHF.

CDR3 loop: CAISFPGGGETQYF. The CDR3 DNA reads TGTGCCATCAGTTTTCCCGGCGGGGGAGAGACCCAGTACTTC. The J gene is TRBJ2-5, the V gene TRBV10-3; TRBD2 matches 7 bases. V trimming: 5 bases; J trimming: 4 bases; junction bases outside the gene matches: 7. The CDR3 totals 14 residues. Germline V gene sequence: CDR1 ENHRY, CDR2 SYGVKD.